This entry concerns a single T cell receptor beta chain. What it recognizes is unknown. CDR1 and CDR2 (germline): SGHDT, YYEEEE. With V trimmed by 4 bases and J by 7 bases, 9 bases remained unmatched. This CDR3 contains 16 residues. This sample is drawn from a study of T cells in Graves' hyperthyroidism and ophthalmopathy. It was considered stable Graves' hyperthyroidism when ophthalmopathy did not progress within 18 months. Diagnosis relied on clinical symptoms, serum thyroxine and TRAb, thyroid ultrasound and orbital computed tomography. Authors of the study amplified TCR beta CDR3 regions from RNA transcripts. HTBI primers were used for first-round RT-PCR of the TCR CDR3. TCRdb ran MiXCR on the multiplex PCR reads and lists one entry per CDR3 protein. The data show a few hundred thousand distinct CDR3 sequences, with around 13% seen just once and over 8.5% held by the top ten. Broader study findings: Most thyroid clonotypes expanded above 0.001 appeared in blood too. From stable hyperthyroidism, ophthalmopathy was separated by a 13 V-J model.

The receptor's source is a young woman with Graves' hyperthyroidism. The specimen sequenced was blood. The V gene is TRBV5-6, the J gene TRBJ2-2; TRBD2 matches 11 bases. The CDR3 DNA reads as TGTGCCAGCAGCCCCATAGCGGGGGGGCCGTTCGGGGAGCTGTTTTTT. It codes for CASSPIAGGPFGELFF.